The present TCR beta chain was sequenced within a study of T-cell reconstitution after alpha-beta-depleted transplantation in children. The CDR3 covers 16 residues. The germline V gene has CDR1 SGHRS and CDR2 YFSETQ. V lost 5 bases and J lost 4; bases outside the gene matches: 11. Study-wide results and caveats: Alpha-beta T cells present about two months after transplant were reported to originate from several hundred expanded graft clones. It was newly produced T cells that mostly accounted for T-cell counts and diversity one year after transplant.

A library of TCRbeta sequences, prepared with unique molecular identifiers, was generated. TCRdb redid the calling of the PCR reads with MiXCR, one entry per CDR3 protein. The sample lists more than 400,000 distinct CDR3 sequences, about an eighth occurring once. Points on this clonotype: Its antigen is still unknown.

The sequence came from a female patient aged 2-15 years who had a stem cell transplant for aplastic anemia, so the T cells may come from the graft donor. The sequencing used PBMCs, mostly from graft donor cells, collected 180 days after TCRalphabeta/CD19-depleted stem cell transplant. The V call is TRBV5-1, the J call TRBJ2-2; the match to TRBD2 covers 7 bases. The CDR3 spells CASRRIAGPSTGELFF. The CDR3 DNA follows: TGCGCCAGCAGGAGAATAGCGGGTCCTTCCACCGGGGAGCTGTTTTTT.